The rows below give T cell receptor beta chains drawn from one sample of a study of beta chain features in type 1 diabetes. Measured with immunoSEQ multiplex PCR; TCRdb has only the in-frame clones, and not every one. The sample shows approximately 250,000 clones, around an eighth of them seen only once. Sample: naive CD4+ T cells from blood. The receptors here all came from a woman aged 40 to 55 in good health. CDR3s include the opening cysteine and the closing phenylalanine or tryptophan. The D gene is left open where the match is weak. For some rows the clone size is stated as once, few or many, or as a class when expanded; others skip it.

cdr3_aa: CSVASGRGGQNTEAFF; cdr3_nt: TGCAGCGTTGCGTCGGGCAGGGGAGGGCAGAACACTGAAGCTTTCTTT; clone_size: -; v_call: TRBV29-1; d_call: -; j_call: TRBJ1-1
cdr3_aa: CASGPTGSAAFF; cdr3_nt: TGTGCCAGCGGGCCAACAGGTTCCGCGGCTTTCTTT; clone_size: -; v_call: TRBV6-6; d_call: -; j_call: TRBJ1-1
cdr3_aa: CASSDRTYGYTF; cdr3_nt: TGTGCCAGCAGCGACAGGACCTATGGCTACACCTTC; clone_size: -; v_call: TRBV6-5; d_call: -; j_call: TRBJ1-2
cdr3_aa: CASTRDFKGGYTF; cdr3_nt: TGTGCCAGCACCAGGGACTTCAAGGGAGGCTACACCTTC; clone_size: -; v_call: TRBV6-1; d_call: -; j_call: TRBJ1-2
cdr3_aa: CASMIGDEKLFF; cdr3_nt: TGTGCCAGCATGATCGGAGACGAAAAACTGTTTTTT; clone_size: -; v_call: TRBV2; d_call: -; j_call: TRBJ1-4
cdr3_aa: CASSLRLGQGAETQYF; cdr3_nt: TGTGCCAGCAGCTTACGCCTGGGACAGGGGGCTGAGACCCAGTACTTC; clone_size: -; v_call: TRBV11-2; d_call: TRBD1; j_call: TRBJ2-5
cdr3_aa: CASSLISASGPGTDTQYF; cdr3_nt: TGTGCCAGCTCACTCATTTCCGCTAGCGGCCCCGGCACAGATACGCAGTATTTT; clone_size: -; v_call: TRBV18; d_call: TRBD2; j_call: TRBJ2-3
cdr3_aa: CASSYGAGGTDTQYF; cdr3_nt: TGTGCCAGCAGTTACGGCGCGGGGGGCACAGATACGCAGTATTTT; clone_size: -; v_call: TRBV6-5; d_call: TRBD2; j_call: TRBJ2-3
cdr3_aa: CASSLSRDTYEQYF; cdr3_nt: TGCGCCAGCAGCTTGAGTAGGGACACCTACGAGCAGTACTTC; clone_size: -; v_call: TRBV5-1; d_call: -; j_call: TRBJ2-7
cdr3_aa: CASSIGRELQETQYF; cdr3_nt: TGTGCCAGCAGCATAGGGAGGGAGCTGCAAGAGACCCAGTACTTC; clone_size: few; v_call: TRBV11-2; d_call: TRBD2; j_call: TRBJ2-5
cdr3_aa: CASSHTGGNSPLHF; cdr3_nt: TGTGCCAGCAGTCACACAGGGGGTAATTCACCCCTCCACTTT; clone_size: -; v_call: TRBV2; d_call: TRBD1; j_call: TRBJ1-6
cdr3_aa: CASSYPDSQETQYF; cdr3_nt: TGTGCCAGCAGTTACCCTGACAGTCAAGAGACCCAGTACTTC; clone_size: -; v_call: TRBV6-6; d_call: -; j_call: TRBJ2-5
cdr3_aa: CASRNSGGLQETQYF; cdr3_nt: TGTGCCAGCAGGAATAGCGGGGGCCTCCAAGAGACCCAGTACTTC; clone_size: -; v_call: TRBV2; d_call: TRBD2; j_call: TRBJ2-5
cdr3_aa: CASSLVLTGGALGETQYF; cdr3_nt: TGTGCCAGCAGCTTAGTGCTGACAGGGGGCGCCTTGGGAGAGACCCAGTACTTC; clone_size: -; v_call: TRBV7-2; d_call: TRBD1; j_call: TRBJ2-5
cdr3_aa: CASSPELAGGVDEQFF; cdr3_nt: TGTGCCAGCTCACCGGAGTTAGCGGGGGGCGTGGATGAGCAGTTCTTC; clone_size: few; v_call: TRBV18; d_call: TRBD2; j_call: TRBJ2-1
cdr3_aa: CASSLKGDEQYF; cdr3_nt: TGTGCCAGCAGCTTAAAGGGGGATGAGCAGTACTTC; clone_size: few; v_call: TRBV7-6; d_call: -; j_call: TRBJ2-7
cdr3_aa: CASSPAGTGEGYTF; cdr3_nt: TGTGCCAGCTCACCCGCCGGGACAGGTGAAGGCTACACCTTC; clone_size: -; v_call: TRBV18; d_call: TRBD1; j_call: TRBJ1-2
cdr3_aa: CASSRTGLGTEAFF; cdr3_nt: TGCGCCAGCAGCCGGACAGGGCTGGGGACTGAAGCTTTCTTT; clone_size: few; v_call: TRBV5-1; d_call: TRBD1; j_call: TRBJ1-1
cdr3_aa: CSVKRPGRSTEAFF; cdr3_nt: TGCAGCGTTAAGAGGCCCGGGAGGTCCACTGAAGCTTTCTTT; clone_size: -; v_call: TRBV29-1; d_call: -; j_call: TRBJ1-1
cdr3_aa: CASSGRGLAGNYEQFF; cdr3_nt: TGTGCCAGCAGCGGAAGGGGACTAGCGGGGAACTATGAGCAGTTCTTC; clone_size: few; v_call: TRBV14; d_call: TRBD2; j_call: TRBJ2-1
cdr3_aa: CASSLDRTALELFF; cdr3_nt: TGTGCCAGCAGCTTAGATAGGACAGCACTGGAACTGTTTTTT; clone_size: -; v_call: TRBV7-8; d_call: -; j_call: TRBJ1-4
cdr3_aa: CASSPLTQNTEAFF; cdr3_nt: TGTGCCAGCAGCCCCCTGACACAAAACACTGAAGCTTTCTTT; clone_size: -; v_call: TRBV7-9; d_call: -; j_call: TRBJ1-1
cdr3_aa: CASSGRGQYF; cdr3_nt: TGTGCCAGCAGTGGTCGAGGGCAGTATTTT; clone_size: -; v_call: TRBV25-1; d_call: -; j_call: TRBJ2-3
cdr3_aa: CASSFSGTGNTEAFF; cdr3_nt: TGCGCCAGCAGCTTCTCTGGGACAGGGAACACTGAAGCTTTCTTT; clone_size: few; v_call: TRBV5-1; d_call: TRBD1; j_call: TRBJ1-1
cdr3_aa: CASSEGGAGANVLTF; cdr3_nt: TGTGCCAGTAGTGAAGGGGGGGCTGGGGCCAACGTCCTGACTTTC; clone_size: -; v_call: TRBV19; d_call: -; j_call: TRBJ2-6
cdr3_aa: CASIATGVGGYTF; cdr3_nt: TGTGCCAGTATAGCAACAGGGGTTGGTGGCTACACCTTC; clone_size: few; v_call: TRBV19; d_call: TRBD1; j_call: TRBJ1-2
cdr3_aa: CASSQRTGGYEQYF; cdr3_nt: TGTGCCAGCAGCCAAAGGACAGGGGGCTACGAGCAGTACTTC; clone_size: -; v_call: TRBV4-2; d_call: TRBD1; j_call: TRBJ2-7
cdr3_aa: CASSFGRGPGANVLTF; cdr3_nt: TGTGCCAGCAGCTTCGGCAGGGGGCCTGGGGCCAACGTCCTGACTTTC; clone_size: -; v_call: TRBV7-8; d_call: TRBD1; j_call: TRBJ2-6
cdr3_aa: CASSLDRAFGKLFF; cdr3_nt: TGTGCCAGCAGTCTGGACAGGGCCTTTGGAAAACTGTTTTTT; clone_size: few; v_call: TRBV7-2; d_call: TRBD1; j_call: TRBJ1-4
cdr3_aa: CASSQDEAATGGEKLFF; cdr3_nt: TGCGCCAGCAGCCAAGACGAGGCGGCGACAGGGGGTGAAAAACTGTTTTTT; clone_size: -; v_call: TRBV4-1; d_call: TRBD1; j_call: TRBJ1-4
cdr3_aa: CARALRRYEQYF; cdr3_nt: TGTGCCAGAGCCCTAAGGAGATACGAGCAGTACTTC; clone_size: few; v_call: TRBV7-9; d_call: -; j_call: TRBJ2-7
cdr3_aa: CAPGGGTGAGETQYF; cdr3_nt: TGTGCCCCCGGAGGTGGAACAGGGGCCGGAGAGACCCAGTACTTC; clone_size: few; v_call: TRBV2; d_call: TRBD1; j_call: TRBJ2-5
cdr3_aa: CASKLAGYNEQFF; cdr3_nt: TGTGCCAGCAAACTAGCGGGGTACAATGAGCAGTTCTTC; clone_size: few; v_call: TRBV2; d_call: TRBD2; j_call: TRBJ2-1
cdr3_aa: CASSPPGLTDTQYF; cdr3_nt: TGTGCCAGCTCACCACCCGGTCTCACAGATACGCAGTATTTT; clone_size: -; v_call: TRBV18; d_call: -; j_call: TRBJ2-3
cdr3_aa: CASSYRQLDLEKLFF; cdr3_nt: TGTGCCAGCAGTTACCGACAGCTCGATCTTGAAAAACTGTTTTTT; clone_size: few; v_call: TRBV6-5; d_call: -; j_call: TRBJ1-4
cdr3_aa: CASSLENSLNSPLHF; cdr3_nt: TGTGCCAGCAGCTTAGAAAACAGCTTGAATTCACCCCTCCACTTT; clone_size: few; v_call: TRBV7-8; d_call: -; j_call: TRBJ1-6
cdr3_aa: CAGYQQGSYNEQFF; cdr3_nt: TGTGCCGGATATCAACAGGGCTCCTACAATGAGCAGTTCTTC; clone_size: few; v_call: TRBV5-4; d_call: -; j_call: TRBJ2-1
cdr3_aa: CASSSVDRGGQTACYYGYTF; cdr3_nt: TGTGCCAGCAGCTCCGTAGACAGGGGCGGCCAAACGGCTTGCTACTATGGCTACACCTTC; clone_size: few; v_call: TRBV7-7; d_call: TRBD1; j_call: TRBJ1-2
cdr3_aa: CASSAIGLAGGGETQYF; cdr3_nt: TGTGCCAGCAGCGCGATCGGACTAGCGGGGGGAGGTGAGACCCAGTACTTC; clone_size: -; v_call: TRBV9; d_call: TRBD2; j_call: TRBJ2-5
cdr3_aa: CASSETPLRGETQYF; cdr3_nt: TGTGCCAGCAGTGAAACTCCCCTCAGGGGAGAGACCCAGTACTTC; clone_size: -; v_call: TRBV2; d_call: -; j_call: TRBJ2-5
cdr3_aa: CASSEGQGNQPQHF; cdr3_nt: TGTGCCAGTAGCGAAGGACAGGGCAATCAGCCCCAGCATTTT; clone_size: few; v_call: TRBV19; d_call: TRBD1; j_call: TRBJ1-5
cdr3_aa: CSVDAGPSSYEQYF; cdr3_nt: TGCAGCGTTGACGCAGGGCCCTCTTCCTACGAGCAGTACTTC; clone_size: few; v_call: TRBV29-1; d_call: -; j_call: TRBJ2-7
cdr3_aa: CASSPTTVAIPGELFF; cdr3_nt: TGCGCCAGCAGCCCGACAACGGTGGCAATACCCGGGGAGCTGTTTTTT; clone_size: few; v_call: TRBV4-3; d_call: -; j_call: TRBJ2-2
cdr3_aa: CASSFVRSHTGELFF; cdr3_nt: TGTGCCAGCAGTTTCGTCAGGTCACACACCGGGGAGCTGTTTTTT; clone_size: -; v_call: TRBV2; d_call: -; j_call: TRBJ2-2
cdr3_aa: CASSLESINQPQHF; cdr3_nt: TGTGCCAGCAGCTTAGAATCCATCAATCAGCCCCAGCATTTT; clone_size: -; v_call: TRBV7-8; d_call: -; j_call: TRBJ1-5
cdr3_aa: CAISGTGGGEKAFF; cdr3_nt: TGTGCCATCAGTGGGACAGGTGGTGGTGAAAAAGCTTTCTTT; clone_size: few; v_call: TRBV10-3; d_call: TRBD1; j_call: TRBJ1-1
cdr3_aa: CASSTDANEKLFF; cdr3_nt: TGTGCCAGCTCGACAGATGCTAATGAAAAACTGTTTTTT; clone_size: few; v_call: TRBV7-2; d_call: -; j_call: TRBJ1-4
cdr3_aa: CASSLGASRREQFF; cdr3_nt: TGCGCCAGCAGCTTGGGCGCTAGCCGCAGGGAGCAGTTCTTC; clone_size: few; v_call: TRBV5-1; d_call: -; j_call: TRBJ2-1
cdr3_aa: CASRADSSGNTIYF; cdr3_nt: TGTGCCAGCAGAGCGGACAGCTCTGGAAACACCATATATTTT; clone_size: -; v_call: TRBV6-5; d_call: -; j_call: TRBJ1-3
cdr3_aa: CASSQEGLAGAKEQYF; cdr3_nt: TGTGCCAGCAGCCAAGAAGGCCTAGCGGGGGCCAAAGAGCAGTACTTC; clone_size: few; v_call: TRBV5-4; d_call: TRBD2; j_call: TRBJ2-7
cdr3_aa: CASSQDRGGYGYTF; cdr3_nt: TGCGCCAGCAGCCAAGACAGGGGCGGCTATGGCTACACCTTC; clone_size: few; v_call: TRBV4-3; d_call: -; j_call: TRBJ1-2
cdr3_aa: CASSPAVLAGGGYNEQFF; cdr3_nt: TGTGCCAGCAGTCCAGCCGTTCTAGCGGGGGGGGGTTACAATGAGCAGTTCTTC; clone_size: -; v_call: TRBV11-2; d_call: TRBD2; j_call: TRBJ2-1
cdr3_aa: CASSLIGGGPEAFF; cdr3_nt: TGTGCCAGCAGCTTAATAGGGGGCGGCCCTGAAGCTTTCTTT; clone_size: few; v_call: TRBV7-2; d_call: TRBD1; j_call: TRBJ1-1
cdr3_aa: CASRRNSPLHF; cdr3_nt: TGTGCCAGCAGGAGAAATTCACCCCTCCACTTT; clone_size: few; v_call: TRBV6-6; d_call: -; j_call: TRBJ1-6
cdr3_aa: CASSLGSLLPSYEQYF; cdr3_nt: TGTGCCAGCAGCTTAGGGAGCCTACTTCCCTCCTACGAGCAGTACTTC; clone_size: -; v_call: TRBV7-8; d_call: -; j_call: TRBJ2-7